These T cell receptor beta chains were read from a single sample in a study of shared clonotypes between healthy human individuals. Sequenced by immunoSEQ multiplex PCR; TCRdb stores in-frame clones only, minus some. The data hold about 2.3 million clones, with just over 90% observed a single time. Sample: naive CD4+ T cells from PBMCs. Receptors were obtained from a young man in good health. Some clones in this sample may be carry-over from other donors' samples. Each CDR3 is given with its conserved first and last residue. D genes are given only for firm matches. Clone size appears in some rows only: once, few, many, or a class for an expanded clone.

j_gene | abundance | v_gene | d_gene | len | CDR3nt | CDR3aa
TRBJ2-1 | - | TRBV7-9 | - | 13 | TGTGCCAGCAGCTTACTATACGTTAATGAGCAGTTCTTC | CASSLLYVNEQFF
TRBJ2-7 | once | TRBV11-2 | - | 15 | TGTGCCAGCAGCTTACAACCCCAGGGCCCCTACGAGCAGTACTTC | CASSLQPQGPYEQYF
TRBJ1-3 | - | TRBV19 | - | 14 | TGTGCCAGTAGTATCTGGAACTCTGGAAACACCATATATTTT | CASSIWNSGNTIYF
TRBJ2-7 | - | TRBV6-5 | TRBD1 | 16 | TGTGCCAGCAGTTACACCGGGACAGTGAGCTCCTACGAGCAGTACTTC | CASSYTGTVSSYEQYF
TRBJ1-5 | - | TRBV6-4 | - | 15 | TGTGCCAGCAGTCTCGAGGGGGGAAGTTCTCAGCCCCAGCATTTT | CASSLEGGSSQPQHF
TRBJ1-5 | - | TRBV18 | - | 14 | TGTGCCAGCTCACCTCCAGGGAGCAATCAGCCCCAGCATTTT | CASSPPGSNQPQHF
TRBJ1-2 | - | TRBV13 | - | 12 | TGTGCCAGCAGCGCCGGACTCTATGGCTACACCTTC | CASSAGLYGYTF
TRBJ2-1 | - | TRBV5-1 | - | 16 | TGCGCCAGCAGCTTGGTAGGGGGGCCGCCCTACAATGAGCAGTTCTTC | CASSLVGGPPYNEQFF
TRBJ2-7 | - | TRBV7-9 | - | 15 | TGTGCCAGCAGCTTAGCCCGGACGGAACCCTACGAGCAGTACTTC | CASSLARTEPYEQYF
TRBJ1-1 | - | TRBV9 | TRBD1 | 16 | TGTGCCAGCAGTAGATGGGACAGGGGGGGAGTCACTGAAGCTTTCTTT | CASSRWDRGGVTEAFF
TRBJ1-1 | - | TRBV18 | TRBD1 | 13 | TGTGCCACCTGGACAGGGGGTAACACTGAAGCTTTCTTT | CATWTGGNTEAFF
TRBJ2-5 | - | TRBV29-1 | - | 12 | TGCAGCGTTGAAGGGTCTGTAGAGACCCAGTACTTC | CSVEGSVETQYF
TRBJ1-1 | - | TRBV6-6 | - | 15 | TGTGCCAGCACCTCACAGGGTAAAATGAACACTGAAGCTTTCTTT | CASTSQGKMNTEAFF
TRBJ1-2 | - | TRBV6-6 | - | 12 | TGTGCCAGCCGACCAGCGGGTTATGGCTACACCTTC | CASRPAGYGYTF
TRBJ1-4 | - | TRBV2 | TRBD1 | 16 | TGTGCCAGCAGTGAGGGACAGGGAAACCTTAATGAAAAACTGTTTTTT | CASSEGQGNLNEKLFF
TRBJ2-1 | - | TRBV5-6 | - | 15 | TGTGCCAGCAGCCCGCCGGGATTACGGGGCAATGAGCAGTTCTTC | CASSPPGLRGNEQFF
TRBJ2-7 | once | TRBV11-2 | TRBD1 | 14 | TGTGCCAGCAGCTTGGCCTGGACAGGGGACAAGCAGTACTTC | CASSLAWTGDKQYF
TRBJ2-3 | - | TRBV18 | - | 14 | TGTGCCAGCTCCTTTTTCCCCACGGCAGATACGCAGTATTTT | CASSFFPTADTQYF
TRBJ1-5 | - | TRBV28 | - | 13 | TGTGCCAGCAGGATGAGTTGGAGTCAGCCCCAGCATTTT | CASRMSWSQPQHF
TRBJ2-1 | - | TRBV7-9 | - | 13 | TGTGCCAGCAGCTTAGGGGGGATCGATGAGCAGTTCTTC | CASSLGGIDEQFF
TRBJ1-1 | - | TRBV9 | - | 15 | TGTGCCAGCAGCGTAGATGGGGGCTCTAACACTGAAGCTTTCTTT | CASSVDGGSNTEAFF
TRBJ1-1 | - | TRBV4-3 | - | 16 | TGCGCCAGCAGCCAGCTAAGAGGGACTTCGAACACTGAAGCTTTCTTT | CASSQLRGTSNTEAFF
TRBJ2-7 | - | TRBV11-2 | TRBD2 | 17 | TGTGCCAGCAGCTTAGTCAGGGGGACTAGCGGGAGAGGTGGGCAGTACTTC | CASSLVRGTSGRGGQYF
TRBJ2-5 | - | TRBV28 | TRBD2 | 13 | TGTGCCAGCAGTTCCGCGGGAGTCGAGACCCAGTACTTC | CASSSAGVETQYF
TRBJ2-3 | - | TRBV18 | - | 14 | TGTGCCAGCTCACCACTGGTCGGCACAGATACGCAGTATTTT | CASSPLVGTDTQYF
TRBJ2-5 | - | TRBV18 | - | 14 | TGTGCCAGCTCACCGATGCCAGCGGGAGAGACCCAGTACTTC | CASSPMPAGETQYF
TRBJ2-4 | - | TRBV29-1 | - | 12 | TGCAGCGTTGGCCAAAACGGTAACGTTCAGTACTTC | CSVGQNGNVQYF
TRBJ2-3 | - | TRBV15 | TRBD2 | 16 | TGTGCCACCAGCTCAAGACTCGGGGAGGGAACAGATACGCAGTATTTT | CATSSRLGEGTDTQYF
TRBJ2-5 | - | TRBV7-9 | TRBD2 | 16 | TGTGCCAGCAGCACGGGACTAGCGGGAGGCCAAGAGACCCAGTACTTC | CASSTGLAGGQETQYF
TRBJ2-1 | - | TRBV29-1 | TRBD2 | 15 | TGCAGCGTGGGGGAGCGGGACCGCCTCTACAATGAGCAGTTCTTC | CSVGERDRLYNEQFF
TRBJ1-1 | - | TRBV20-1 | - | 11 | TGCAGTGCCCCTCAGCGGTCTGAAGCTTTCTTT | CSAPQRSEAFF
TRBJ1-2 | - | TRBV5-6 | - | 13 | TGTGCCAGCAGCTTGTCAGGGACCTATGGCTACACCTTC | CASSLSGTYGYTF
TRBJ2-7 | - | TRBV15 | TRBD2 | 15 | TGTGCCACCAGCAGAGTTCTAGCGGGAGCCAACGAGCAGTACTTC | CATSRVLAGANEQYF
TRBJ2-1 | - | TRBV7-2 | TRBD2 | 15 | TGTGCCAGCACCTACGGACTAGCGGGTATCGATGAGCAGTTCTTC | CASTYGLAGIDEQFF
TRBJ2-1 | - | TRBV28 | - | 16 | TGTGCCAGCGGGGATTACCGCTTCCAATCCTACAATGAGCAGTTCTTC | CASGDYRFQSYNEQFF
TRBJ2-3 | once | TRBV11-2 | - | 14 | TGTGCCAGCAGCTTCCTGACATACACAGATACGCAGTATTTT | CASSFLTYTDTQYF
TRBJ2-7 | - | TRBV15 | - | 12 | TGTGCCACCAGCAGCCGTTGGTGGGGGTCGTACTTC | CATSSRWWGSYF